One TCR beta chain is described in this entry. Use of 60 Vbeta and 13 Jbeta primers characterized the PCR. Sequenced by immunoSEQ multiplex PCR; TCRdb stores in-frame clones only, minus some. The table has 100,000 to 150,000 clones, 75% to 85% seen once; the top ten hold more than 8%. The entry originates in a study of cytomegalovirus exposure and HLA in healthy donors. The CDR3 contains 18 residues. Per the germline V gene, CDR1 is LGHNT and CDR2 is FRNRAP. V was trimmed by 1 base and J by 7 bases, leaving 23 bases between them. Material: PBMCs. The chain has TRBV12-5 and TRBJ2-1; possible D gene TRBD2, 11 bases. This clonotype was sampled from a man younger than 40 in good health and CMV-seropositive. The CDR3 here is CASGLGQGAASGGNEQFF. CDR3 coding DNA: TGTGCTAGTGGTTTGGGACAGGGGGCGGCTAGCGGGGGGAATGAGCAGTTCTTC.